These 16 T cell receptor beta chains originate from one sample sequenced in a study of beta chain features in type 1 diabetes. cDNA synthesis used the whole RNA isolate, giving expressed TCRB sequences. Only in-frame clones appear in the TCRdb table, and some are missing; sequencing was by immunoSEQ multiplex PCR. The sample holds roughly 500,000 clones, roughly 10% seen once. Sequenced: naive CD4+ T cells from blood. Receptors originate from a woman younger than 35 in good health.

This clone appeared a few times. The chain links TRBV18 to TRBJ2-1; weak D call: TRBD2 (5 bases). Trimming took off 5 bases at V and 4 bases at J, with 15 bases between the two ends. The germline CDR1 and CDR2 sequences are KGHSH and LQKENI. CDR3 length: 15 amino acids. In DNA form, the CDR3 reads TGTGCCAGCTCAGCTCCGGGCACTAGATACAATGAGCAGTTCTTC. Its protein product is CASSAPGTRYNEQFF.

This clone was found a few times. The genes are TRBV2 and TRBJ2-4; TRBD1 is a possible D gene (5 bases). This CDR3 comprises 15 residues. V dropped 3 bases and J dropped 0 bases, with 9 bases sitting between them. From germline, CDR1 is SNHLY and CDR2 FYNNEI. The CDR3 DNA follows: TGTGCCAGCAGTGAGAGCAGGGTAGCCAAAAACATTCAGTACTTC. Its protein product is CASSESRVAKNIQYF. The full variable domain, completed using reference TRBV2 and TRBJ2-4, is EPEVTQTPSHQVTQMGQEVILRCVPISNHLYFYWYRQILGQKVEFLVSFYNNEISEKSEIFDDQFSVERPDGSNFTLKIRSTKLEDSAMYFCASSESRVAKNIQYFGAGTRLSVL.

This clone was seen a handful of times. CDR3 protein: CSARRGLNTEAFF. Here the CDR3 DNA reads TGCAGCGCACGTAGGGGACTGAACACTGAAGCTTTCTTT. This chain uses TRBV29-1 with TRBJ1-1, with a weak D call TRBD1 (5 bases). This CDR3 contains 13 residues. Trimming shortened V by 7 bases and J by 0 bases, and 12 bases separated the two germline ends. Per the germline V gene, CDR1 is SQVTM and CDR2 is ANQGSEA. The whole variable domain, remainder taken from reference TRBV29-1 and TRBJ1-1, is SAVISQKPSRDICQRGTSLTIQCQVDSQVTMMFWYRQQPGQSLTLIATANQGSEATYESGFVIDKFPISRPNLTFSTLTVSNMSPEDSSIYLCSARRGLNTEAFFGQGTRLTVV.

The J gene is TRBJ1-2, the V gene TRBV5-1; D uncertain. The CDR3 has 14 amino acids. V was clipped by 2 bases and J by 4 bases, with 12 bases between them. CDR1 and CDR2 from the germline V gene are SGHRS and YFSETQ. Written as DNA, the CDR3 is TGCGCCAGCAGCTTAGAAGGGAGCGGCTATGGCTACACCTTC. Encoded protein: CASSLEGSGYGYTF.

The chain is built from TRBV4-1 and TRBJ2-1, with D maybe TRBD1 (6 bases). Per germline, CDR1 MGHRA and CDR2 YSYEKL. V was shortened by 1 base and J by 8 bases, with 18 bases between the two germline ends. The CDR3 loop spans 16 amino acids. The CDR3 bases are TGCGCCAGCAGCCAAGCCCCAGGGGCTGGGAATTATGAGCAGTTCTTC. This sequence encodes CASSQAPGAGNYEQFF.

This clone was observed a few times. The V call is TRBV4-2, the J call TRBJ1-4; D unresolved. Deletions cut 1 base from V and 0 bases from J, with 6 bases between. Germline V gene lookup returns CDR1 LGHNA and CDR2 YNFKEQ. CDR3 length: 15 residues. CDR3 in amino acids: CASSQASTTNEKLFF. The DNA for the CDR3 is TGTGCCAGCAGCCAAGCCTCCACAACTAATGAAAAACTGTTTTTT.

This clone was detected only a few times. The gene calls are TRBV10-3 and TRBJ1-2; 7 nucleotides agree with TRBD1. Germline V gene data show CDR1 as ENHRY and CDR2 as SYGVKD. The length of the CDR3 is 13 residues. The J segment lost 4 bases and the V segment lost 6 bases, leaving 5 bases of the junction unmatched. CDR3 bases: TGTGCCATCAGCCCCGGGACAGCCTATGGCTACACCTTC. It encodes CAISPGTAYGYTF.

The gene calls are TRBV7-9 and TRBJ2-1; possibly TRBD2 for D (6 bases). Trimming left V 5 bases short and J 3 bases short, with 14 bases between. CDR1 and CDR2 from the germline V gene are SEHNR and FQNEAQ (reference sequence). The CDR3 loop spans 15 amino acids. DNA for the CDR3: TGTGCCAGCAGCCCCTCGGGCGGGGTCTACAATGAGCAGTTCTTC. Amino acid sequence: CASSPSGGVYNEQFF.

Concerning this clone: Distinct nucleotide sequences in the sample also encode this CDR3. The chain couples TRBV9 to TRBJ2-1; possible D gene TRBD1, 6 bases. Germline V gives CDR1 SGDLS, CDR2 YYNGEE. V was trimmed by 0 bases and J by 0 bases, leaving 7 bases between them. The CDR3 spans 15 residues. CDR3 DNA sequence: TGTGCCAGCAGCGTAGGGACAGCCTCCTACAATGAGCAGTTCTTC. It codes for CASSVGTASYNEQFF.

The table lists this clone with a few counts. V gene TRBV4-2 combines with J gene TRBJ2-2; D perhaps matches TRBD1 (6 bases). V was shortened by 1 base and J by 6 bases, with 15 bases between the two germline ends. Germline lookup yields CDR1 LGHNA and CDR2 YNFKEQ. The CDR3 extends over 16 amino acids. CDR3 sequence reads: CASSQAAGASAGELFF. The CDR3 nucleotides are TGTGCCAGCAGCCAAGCGGCAGGGGCTTCCGCCGGGGAGCTGTTTTTT.

The rearrangement joins TRBV29-1 to TRBJ2-7; D is unresolved. The CDR3 extends over 13 amino acids. V was clipped by 4 bases and J by 0 bases, with 10 bases between them. Germline V gene lookup returns CDR1 SQVTM and CDR2 ANQGSEA. The CDR3 DNA is TGCAGCGTTGGTGAACCGAGCTCCTACGAGCAGTACTTC. Its translation: CSVGEPSSYEQYF.

The chain joins TRBV4-1 to TRBJ1-2, with a tentative D call TRBD1 (5 bases). CDR3 length equals 17 residues. V was clipped by 1 base and J by 0 bases, with 15 bases between them. Germline V CDR1 and CDR2: MGHRA, YSYEKL. The CDR3 DNA reads as TGCGCCAGCAGCCAAGGCCTAAGGGGCGAGACTAACTATGGCTACACCTTC. Translating gives CASSQGLRGETNYGYTF.

V gene TRBV2 combines with J gene TRBJ2-2, with 7 bases lining up with TRBD1. This CDR3 has 15 residues. Germline V lookup: CDR1 SNHLY, CDR2 FYNNEI. V gave up 5 bases and J gave up 5 bases; unmatched junction bases: 8. The CDR3: CASSPGQLATGELFF. The CDR3 DNA sequence: TGTGCCAGCAGTCCGGGACAGTTGGCGACCGGGGAGCTGTTTTTT.

This clone was found a few times. The V call is TRBV13, the J call TRBJ2-7, with D perhaps matching TRBD1 (6 bases). The CDR3 totals 15 residues. Trimming took off 5 bases at V and 5 bases at J, with 19 bases between the two ends. Germline V lookup: CDR1 PRHDT, CDR2 FYEKMQ (reference sequence). In nucleotides, the CDR3 is TGTGCCAGCAGCCCACGGCTAGGGACAAGCCACGAGCAGTACTTC. This encodes CASSPRLGTSHEQYF.

This clone was counted at least ten times. The rearrangement uses TRBV30 and TRBJ2-7, with TRBD1 identical over 9 bases. Germline V gene sequence: CDR1 GTSNPN, CDR2 SVGIG (reference sequence). Unmatched junction bases numbered 6, after V lost 5 bases and J lost 4 bases. The CDR3 is 13 residues long. In nucleotides, the CDR3 is TGTGCCTGGGGTTTACAGGGGGCTTACGAGCAGTACTTC. Amino acid sequence: CAWGLQGAYEQYF.

This chain links TRBV14 with TRBJ2-1, with D perhaps matching TRBD2 (5 bases). In germline, CDR1 is SGHDN, CDR2 FVKESK. Trimming pared 5 bases from V and 7 bases from J, leaving 12 bases between. The CDR3 spans 13 residues. This CDR3 is CASSSFRGNEQFF. The CDR3 nucleotides read TGTGCCAGCAGCTCCTTCCGGGGTAATGAGCAGTTCTTC.